The clone carrying this TCR beta chain occurred once. This specimen belongs to a study of OX40 agonist ivuxolimab in advanced cancers. The CDR3 runs 13 residues. V dropped 4 bases and J dropped 7 bases, with 8 bases sitting between them. Germline V gene sequence: CDR1 SEHNR, CDR2 FQNEAQ (reference sequence). Profiled with immunoSEQ multiplex PCR; TCRdb holds only in-frame clones, not every one. The sample contains some 70,000 clones, 80% to 90% of which appear only once. The sequencing here drew on CD4+ or CD8+ T cells sorted from blood, taken in a trial of the OX40 agonist ivuxolimab. The chain employs TRBV7-9 and TRBJ1-6; the D is unclear. This TCR came from an adult with an advanced solid tumor such as melanoma, head and neck, liver or kidney cancer. The CDR3 bases are TGTGCCAGCAGCTCCGTGACAAATTCACCCCTCCACTTT. Its protein product is CASSSVTNSPLHF. The full variable domain, rest sourced from reference TRBV7-9 and TRBJ1-6, is DTGVSQNPRHKITKRGQNVTFRCDPISEHNRLYWYRQTLGQGPEFLTYFQNEAQLEKSRLLSDRFSAERPKGSFSTLEIQRTEQGDSAMYLCASSSVTNSPLHFGNGTRLTVT.